This T cell receptor beta chain was retrieved from a study of monozygotic twins with inflammatory bowel disease. Each CDR3 protein gets one entry in TCRdb, which reprocessed the 5' RACE reads and gives no DNA. This sample's table reports 350,000 to 500,000 distinct CDR3 sequences. Germline V gene sequence: CDR1 SGHRS, CDR2 YFSETQ. The CDR3 contains 13 residues. This receptor was identified in a human donor with ulcerative colitis or Crohn's disease, or a healthy co-twin of an affected twin (not recorded which). Sequencing was carried out using blood. The rearrangement uses TRBV5-1 and TRBJ1-1; the TCRdb D gene call, TRBD1, has no DNA to confirm it. The CDR3 region is CASSFVGVTEAFF.